Each of the 24 T cell receptor beta chains below was sequenced from the same sample in a study of T-cell reconstitution after alpha-beta-depleted transplantation in children (dated by TCRdb to the mid-2010s). The library was built by means of PCR. The sequencer was an Illumina HiSeq 2500. TCR libraries were prepared with molecular barcoding, using unique molecular identifiers to normalize TCRbeta repertoire quantification. TCRdb reworked the public reads: Q25 trimming with fastp, MiXCR clone assembly, productive beta chains retained. Each entry is one CDR3 protein sequence, shown with its most common DNA and genes. For this sample there are under 250,000 distinct CDR3 sequences; around 25% appear just once. The top ten hold 4% to 6% of the sample. The label giving this sample's treatment or condition can be read as: allogeneic hematopoietic cell transplantation with graft depleted of TCRalphabeta T cells and CD19 B cells.

Sequenced material: PBMCs, mostly from graft donor cells, taken 360 days after TCRalphabeta/CD19-depleted stem cell transplant. Receptor source: a female patient aged 2 to 10 who had a stem cell transplant for congenital amegakaryocytic thrombocytopenia, so the T cells may come from the graft donor.

Ten or more counts support this clonotype. The V and J genes are TRBV28 and TRBJ1-2; TRBD1 matches 7 bases. The CDR3 sequence is 12 residues long. V lost 11 bases to trimming and J lost 4 bases; unmatched junction nucleotides: 7. Germline CDR1 is MDHEN and CDR2 is SYDVKM. As DNA, the CDR3 is TGTGCCCTACGACAGGGCCCCTATGGCTACACCTTC. Protein sequence: CALRQGPYGYTF.

This clonotype came up many times. V is TRBV28 and J is TRBJ2-6; D not certain. The ends were cut back, 6 bases at V and 2 bases at J, with 11 bases in the middle. Germline CDR1 is MDHEN and CDR2 is SYDVKM. CDR3 length: 15 residues. The CDR3, as DNA: TGTGCCAGCAGCCTATGGGTAGCTGGGGCCAACGTCCTGACTTTC. It codes for CASSLWVAGANVLTF.

The chain uses TRBV19 and TRBJ2-7; 7 positions match TRBD1. The CDR3 length is 14 residues. Germline V gene lookup returns CDR1 LNHDA and CDR2 SQIVND (reference sequence). Trimming removed 8 bases from V and 2 bases from J; junction bases left unmatched: 9. The CDR3 loop is CASRNRGEPYEQYF. The CDR3 nucleotides read TGTGCCAGTCGCAACAGGGGCGAGCCCTACGAGCAGTACTTC.

The chain has TRBV10-3 and TRBJ2-7; possibly TRBD1 for D (5 bases). Trimming removed 10 bases at V and 5 bases at J, with 18 bases between. Looked up from germline, CDR1 is ENHRY and CDR2 is SYGVKD. There are 13 residues in the CDR3. CDR3: CATKQGASDEQYF. CDR3 nucleotides: TGTGCCACCAAACAAGGGGCGTCAGACGAGCAGTACTTC.

This clonotype was detected only a few times. CDR3 sequence: CASSPSSRQGMFF. Here the CDR3 DNA reads TGTGCCAGTAGTCCCAGCTCCAGACAGGGTATGTTCTTC. V usage is TRBV19 and J usage is TRBJ2-1; 7 nucleotides align to TRBD1. This CDR3 is 13 amino acids long. The germline V gene encodes CDR1 LNHDA and CDR2 SQIVND (reference sequence). Trimming removed 5 bases from V and 15 bases from J; junction bases left unmatched: 13.

This chain joins TRBV6-1 and TRBJ2-7; weak D call: TRBD1 (6 bases). This CDR3 contains 15 residues. Germline V CDR1 and CDR2: MNHNS, SASEGT. The V end lost 3 bases, the J end lost 5 bases, and 17 bases lay between the germline ends. The CDR3 sequence is CASSEWQGSEDEQYF. The CDR3 region has the DNA TGTGCCAGCAGTGAGTGGCAGGGGTCCGAGGACGAGCAGTACTTC.

This rearrangement joins TRBV5-1 to TRBJ2-1; 7 bases align to TRBD1. With V trimmed by 3 bases and J by 4 bases, 7 bases remained unmatched. The CDR3 runs 15 residues. Looked up from germline, CDR1 is SGHRS and CDR2 is YFSETQ. The chain's CDR3 is CASSSTWDRYNEQFF. CDR3 DNA sequence: TGCGCCAGCAGCTCTACCTGGGACAGATACAATGAGCAGTTCTTC.

The rearrangement links TRBV20-1 to TRBJ1-4; 8 positions match TRBD1. The V segment lost 5 bases and the J segment 8 bases; nucleotides outside the gene matches: 7. Germline CDR1 is DFQATT and CDR2 is SNEGSKA (reference sequence). The CDR3 has 13 residues. CDR3 protein: CSALGQGREKLFF. In DNA form, the CDR3 reads TGCAGTGCTCTCGGACAGGGTCGGGAAAAACTGTTTTTT.

Only a few counts were recorded for this clonotype. The chain recombines TRBV5-6 with TRBJ2-5, with D perhaps matching TRBD1 (5 bases). Trimming pared 0 bases from V and 5 bases from J, leaving 11 bases between. This CDR3 is 14 amino acids long. Germline-derived CDR1 and CDR2 are SGHDT and YYEEEE. CDR3 loop: CASSLVGAWETQYF. DNA for the CDR3: TGTGCCAGCAGCTTGGTAGGGGCTTGGGAGACCCAGTACTTC.

In its sample, this clonotype was seen a few times. CDR3 sequence reads: CASSRGGNTQYF. The CDR3, as DNA: TGTGCCAGCAGTCGGGGAGGGAATACGCAGTATTTT. This sequence joins TRBV6-5 and TRBJ2-3, with 7 positions matching TRBD2. The CDR3 has 12 residues. Germline-derived CDR1 and CDR2 are MNHEY and SVGAGI. V shed 5 bases and J 7 bases; nucleotides not matched to a gene: 3.

This clonotype was counted a few times. V usage is TRBV12-3 or TRBV12-4 and J usage is TRBJ2-7, with D hard to call. The CDR3 has 16 residues. Trimming took 5 bases from V and 3 from J, leaving 20 bases between them. The CDR3 DNA reads as TGTGCCAGCAGTCCCCTTTATGGACGGACCTTCTACGAGCAGTACTTC. Its protein product is CASSPLYGRTFYEQYF.

This chain connects TRBV20-1 to TRBJ2-2; 11 bases are shared with TRBD2. J was trimmed by 5 bases and V by 3 bases; bases with no gene match: 11. Per the germline V gene, CDR1 is DFQATT and CDR2 is SNEGSKA (reference sequence). The CDR3 has 17 residues. The CDR3 nucleotides are TGCAGTGCTAGGACGTCTAGCGGGAGGCTGAGGACCGGGGAGCTGTTTTTT. Its translation: CSARTSSGRLRTGELFF.

This chain links TRBV19 with TRBJ2-1, with 8 nucleotides matching TRBD1. Germline CDR1 and CDR2: LNHDA and SQIVND (reference sequence). This CDR3 has 13 amino acids. J lost 10 bases, V lost 3 bases, and 5 bases had no gene match. The CDR3 loop is CASSIGTGAEQFF. The CDR3 DNA reads TGTGCCAGTAGTATCGGGACAGGAGCCGAGCAGTTCTTC.

The chain recombines TRBV4-1 with TRBJ2-7; D gene uncertain. Trimming removed 3 bases from V and 2 bases from J, with 11 bases in between. The CDR3 has 14 residues. Germline loops: CDR1 MGHRA, CDR2 YSYEKL. The CDR3 loop is CASSQSMRPYEQYF. The CDR3 DNA reads as TGCGCCAGCAGCCAGTCGATGAGGCCCTACGAGCAGTACTTC.

This clonotype was found a few times. The chain couples TRBV10-3 to TRBJ2-1; D possibly corresponds to TRBD2 (5 bases). The CDR3 has 15 residues. Germline V lookup: CDR1 ENHRY, CDR2 SYGVKD. Trimming took 3 bases from V and 5 from J, leaving 14 bases between them. CDR3 DNA sequence: TGTGCCATCAGTGATCGGGGAGCAGCCAACAATGAGCAGTTCTTC. This encodes CAISDRGAANNEQFF.

DNA of the CDR3: TGTGCCAGCAGTGAGGTTCACTCCTATAATTCACCCCTCCACTTT. As protein: CASSEVHSYNSPLHF. V and J are TRBV2 and TRBJ1-6; no definite D call. The V gene's germline CDR1 is SNHLY and CDR2 FYNNEI. The CDR3 totals 15 residues. V was shortened by 3 bases and J by 0 bases, with 6 bases between the two germline ends. The entire variable domain, with the rest obtained from reference TRBV2 and TRBJ1-6, is as follows: EPEVTQTPSHQVTQMGQEVILRCVPISNHLYFYWYRQILGQKVEFLVSFYNNEISEKSEIFDDQFSVERPDGSNFTLKIRSTKLEDSAMYFCASSEVHSYNSPLHFGNGTRLTVT.

The J gene is TRBJ1-1, the V gene TRBV4-1, with D unresolved. Trimming stripped 1 base from V and 1 base from J, with 13 bases between. The germline gives CDR1 MGHRA, CDR2 YSYEKL. The CDR3 has 16 amino acids. The CDR3 protein is CASSQVPDTANTEAFF. The CDR3 region has the DNA TGCGCCAGCAGCCAAGTTCCCGATACGGCGAACACTGAAGCTTTCTTT.

This clonotype was observed a few times. The CDR3 loop is CASKRGRNTEAFF. DNA for the CDR3: TGTGCCAGCAAACGCGGCAGGAACACTGAAGCTTTCTTT. The V and J genes are TRBV6-5 and TRBJ1-1; D remains ambiguous. Germline values: CDR1 MNHEY, CDR2 SVGAGI. V lost 7 bases and J 1 base, leaving 10 bases between the germline ends. CDR3 length: 13 amino acids.

Only a few counts were recorded for this clonotype. The V and J genes are TRBV29-1 and TRBJ1-6, with 12 bases fitting TRBD1. J gave up 6 bases and V 7 bases, and 7 bases lay outside the gene matches. CDR1 is SQVTM and CDR2 is ANQGSEA in the germline V gene. This CDR3 contains 15 residues. CDR3 residues: CSAQGQGAVNSPLHF. The CDR3 DNA follows: TGCAGCGCCCAGGGACAGGGGGCGGTTAATTCACCCCTCCACTTT.

This clonotype was found a few times. This chain joins TRBV28 and TRBJ1-2, with 7 positions matching TRBD1. The CDR3 runs 15 residues. Germline-derived CDR1 and CDR2 are MDHEN and SYDVKM. V gave up 5 bases and J gave up 5 bases; unmatched junction bases: 11. Here the CDR3 reads CASSPTGLWEYGYTF. The CDR3 coding sequence is TGTGCCAGCAGTCCGACAGGGCTTTGGGAGTATGGCTACACCTTC.

This clonotype was counted once. The gene calls are TRBV5-1 and TRBJ2-7; perhaps D is TRBD1 or TRBD2 (6 bases each). The V and J ends lost 4 bases and 2 bases respectively, with 16 bases between them. The CDR3 covers 15 residues. Germline V gives CDR1 SGHRS, CDR2 YFSETQ. The CDR3 DNA sequence: TGCGCCAGCAGCCCCTCTGGGGGGCTAACCTACGAGCAGTACTTC. Amino acids: CASSPSGGLTYEQYF.

By sample share, this clonotype is medium-sized. The gene calls are TRBV12-3 or TRBV12-4 and TRBJ2-1; weak D call: TRBD1 (5 bases). Trimming left V 3 bases short and J 5 bases short, with 11 bases between. This CDR3 is built from 14 residues. Written as DNA, the CDR3 is TGTGCCAGCAGTTTGCGGACACCAGACAATGAGCAGTTCTTC. It yields the protein CASSLRTPDNEQFF.

The chain recombines TRBV7-9 with TRBJ1-2; D may be TRBD1 (6 bases). V shed 5 bases and J shed 1 base, with 17 bases lying between them. The germline V gene has CDR1 SEHNR and CDR2 FQNEAQ (reference sequence). The CDR3 has 16 amino acids. The CDR3 nucleotides read TGTGCCAGCAGCCTCATGTCGGGGGGCCTTAACTATGGCTACACCTTC. Amino acids: CASSLMSGGLNYGYTF.

This clonotype was counted only a few times. CDR3 region: CASEESGNRYLNEQFF. Written as DNA, the CDR3 is TGTGCCAGCGAGGAAAGCGGGAACCGGTATCTTAATGAGCAGTTCTTC. V usage is TRBV3-1 and J usage is TRBJ2-1, with 7 bases identical to TRBD2. The CDR3 spans 16 residues. The trim removed 8 bases at V and 7 bases at J, leaving 17 bases unmatched. CDR1 LGHDT and CDR2 YNNKEL come from the germline V gene (reference sequence).